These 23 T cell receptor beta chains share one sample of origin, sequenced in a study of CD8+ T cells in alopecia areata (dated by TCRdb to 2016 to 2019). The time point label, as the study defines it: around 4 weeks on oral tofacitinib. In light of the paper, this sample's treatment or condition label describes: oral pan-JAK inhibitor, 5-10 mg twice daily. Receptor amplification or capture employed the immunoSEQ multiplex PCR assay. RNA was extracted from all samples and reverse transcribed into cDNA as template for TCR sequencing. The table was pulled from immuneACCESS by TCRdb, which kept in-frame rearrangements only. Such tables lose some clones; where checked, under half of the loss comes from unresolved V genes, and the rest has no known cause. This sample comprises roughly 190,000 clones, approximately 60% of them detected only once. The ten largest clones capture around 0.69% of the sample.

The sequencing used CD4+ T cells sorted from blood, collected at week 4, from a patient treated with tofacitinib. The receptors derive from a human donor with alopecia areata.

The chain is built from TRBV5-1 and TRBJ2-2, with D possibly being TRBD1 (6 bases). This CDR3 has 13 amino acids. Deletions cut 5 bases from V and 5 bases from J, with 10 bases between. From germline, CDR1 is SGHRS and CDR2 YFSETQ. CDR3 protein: CASRPDSTGELFF. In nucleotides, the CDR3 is TGCGCCAGCAGACCGGACAGTACCGGGGAGCTGTTTTTT. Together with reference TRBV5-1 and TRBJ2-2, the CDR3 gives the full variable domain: KAGVTQTPRYLIKTRGQQVTLSCSPISGHRSVSWYQQTPGQGLQFLFEYFSETQRNKGNFPGRFSGRQFSNSRSEMNVSTLELGDSALYLCASRPDSTGELFFGEGSRLTVL.

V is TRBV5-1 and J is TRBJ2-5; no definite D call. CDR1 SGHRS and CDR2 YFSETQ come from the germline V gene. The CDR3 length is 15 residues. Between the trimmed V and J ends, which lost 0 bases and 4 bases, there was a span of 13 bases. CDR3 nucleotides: TGCGCCAGCAGCTTGGATGTCGGTGGCACAGAGACCCAGTACTTC. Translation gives CASSLDVGGTETQYF.

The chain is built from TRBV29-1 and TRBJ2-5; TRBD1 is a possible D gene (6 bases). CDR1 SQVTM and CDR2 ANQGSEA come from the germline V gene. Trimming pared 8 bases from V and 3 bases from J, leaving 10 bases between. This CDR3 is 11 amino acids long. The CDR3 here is CSTHREETQYF. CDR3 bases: TGCAGCACACACAGGGAAGAGACCCAGTACTTC. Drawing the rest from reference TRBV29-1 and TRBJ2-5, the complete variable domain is SAVISQKPSRDICQRGTSLTIQCQVDSQVTMMFWYRQQPGQSLTLIATANQGSEATYESGFVIDKFPISRPNLTFSTLTVSNMSPEDSSIYLCSTHREETQYFGPGTRLLVL.

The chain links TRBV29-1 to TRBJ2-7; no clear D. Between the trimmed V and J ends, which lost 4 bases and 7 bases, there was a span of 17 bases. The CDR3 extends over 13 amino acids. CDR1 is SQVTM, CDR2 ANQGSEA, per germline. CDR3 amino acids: CSVAHGRSLEQYF. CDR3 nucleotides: TGCAGCGTTGCCCACGGACGGAGCTTGGAGCAGTACTTC.

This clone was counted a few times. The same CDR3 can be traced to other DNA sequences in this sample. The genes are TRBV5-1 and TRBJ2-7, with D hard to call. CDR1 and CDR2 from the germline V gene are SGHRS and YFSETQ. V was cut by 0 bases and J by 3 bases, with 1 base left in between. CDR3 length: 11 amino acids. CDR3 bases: TGCGCCAGCAGCTTGGACTACGAGCAGTACTTC. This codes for CASSLDYEQYF.

The CDR3 loop reads CASSYSRGVDTEAFF. The CDR3 coding sequence is TGTGCCAGCAGTTACTCCCGAGGGGTGGACACTGAAGCTTTCTTT. The chain is built from TRBV6-5 and TRBJ1-1, with a weak D call TRBD1 (5 bases). Germline V gene sequence: CDR1 MNHEY, CDR2 SVGAGI. Trimming removed 0 bases at V and 3 bases at J, with 11 bases between. The CDR3 extends over 15 amino acids.

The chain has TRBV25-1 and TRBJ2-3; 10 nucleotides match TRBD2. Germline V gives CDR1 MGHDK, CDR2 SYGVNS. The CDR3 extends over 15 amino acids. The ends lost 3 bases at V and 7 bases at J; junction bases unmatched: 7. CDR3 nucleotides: TGTGCCAGCAGTGATGCTAGCGGGAGTAGACATACGCAGTATTTT. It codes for CASSDASGSRHTQYF.

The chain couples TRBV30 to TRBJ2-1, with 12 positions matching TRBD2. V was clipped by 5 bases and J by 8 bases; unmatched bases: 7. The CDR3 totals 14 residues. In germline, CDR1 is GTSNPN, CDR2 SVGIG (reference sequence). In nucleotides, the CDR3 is TGTGCCTGGGACGGACTAGCGGGACAGGATGAGCAGTTCTTC. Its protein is CAWDGLAGQDEQFF.

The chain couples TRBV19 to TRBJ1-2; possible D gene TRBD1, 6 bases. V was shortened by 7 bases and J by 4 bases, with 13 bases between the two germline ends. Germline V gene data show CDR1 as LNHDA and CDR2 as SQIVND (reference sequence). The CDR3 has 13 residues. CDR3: CASTPTGIYGYTF. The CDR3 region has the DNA TGTGCCAGTACCCCGACAGGAATCTATGGCTACACCTTC. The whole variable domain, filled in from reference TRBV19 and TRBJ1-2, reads DGGITQSPKYLFRKEGQNVTLSCEQNLNHDAMYWYRQDPGQGLRLIYYSQIVNDFQKGDIAEGYSVSREKKESFPLTVTSAQKNPTAFYLCASTPTGIYGYTFGSGTRLTVV.

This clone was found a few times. The CDR3 region has the DNA TGTGCCACCAGCAGAGAGAGGCCGGGGAGGGGACAGCCCCAGCATTTT. It encodes CATSRERPGRGQPQHF. The chain is built from TRBV15 and TRBJ1-5; D perhaps matches TRBD1 (5 bases). Germline CDR1 LNHNV, CDR2 YYDKDF (reference sequence). This CDR3 is 16 amino acids long. V was clipped by 0 bases and J by 7 bases, with 16 bases between them.

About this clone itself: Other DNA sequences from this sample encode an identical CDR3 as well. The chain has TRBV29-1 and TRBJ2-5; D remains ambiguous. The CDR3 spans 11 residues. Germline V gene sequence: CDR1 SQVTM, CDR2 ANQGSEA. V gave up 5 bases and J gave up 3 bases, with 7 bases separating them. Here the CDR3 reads CSVLPKETQYF. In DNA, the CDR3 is TGCAGCGTTCTCCCTAAAGAGACCCAGTACTTC.

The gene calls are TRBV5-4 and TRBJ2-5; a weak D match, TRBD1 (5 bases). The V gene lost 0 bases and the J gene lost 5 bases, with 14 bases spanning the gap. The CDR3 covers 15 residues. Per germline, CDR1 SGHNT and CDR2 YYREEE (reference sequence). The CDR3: CASSLEGALGETQYF. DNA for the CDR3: TGTGCCAGCAGCTTGGAAGGGGCCCTGGGGGAGACCCAGTACTTC.

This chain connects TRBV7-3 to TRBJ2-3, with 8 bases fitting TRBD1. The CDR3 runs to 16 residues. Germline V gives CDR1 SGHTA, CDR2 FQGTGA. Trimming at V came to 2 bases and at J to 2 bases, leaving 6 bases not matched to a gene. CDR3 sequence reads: CASSLAGTGYTDTQYF. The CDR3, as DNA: TGTGCCAGCAGCTTAGCCGGGACAGGCTACACAGATACGCAGTATTTT. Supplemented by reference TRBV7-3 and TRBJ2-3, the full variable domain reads GAGVSQTPSNKVTEKGKYVELRCDPISGHTALYWYRQSLGQGPEFLIYFQGTGAADDSGLPNDRFFAVRPEGSVSTLKIQRTERGDSAVYLCASSLAGTGYTDTQYFGPGTRLTVL.

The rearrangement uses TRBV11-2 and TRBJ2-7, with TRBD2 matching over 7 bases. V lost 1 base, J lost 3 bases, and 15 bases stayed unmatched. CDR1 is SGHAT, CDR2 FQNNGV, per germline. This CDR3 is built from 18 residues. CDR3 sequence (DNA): TGTGCCAGCAGCTTAGCCGCCCCCGGGGGGAGTTCCTACTACGAGCAGTACTTC. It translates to CASSLAAPGGSSYYEQYF.

The CDR3 protein is CATSRGGGRRDEAFF. CDR3 DNA sequence: TGTGCCACCAGCAGAGGGGGGGGCAGACGGGATGAAGCTTTCTTT. The rearrangement joins TRBV15 to TRBJ1-1, with D perhaps matching TRBD1 (6 bases). The germline V and J ends were trimmed by 1 base and 7 bases, with 16 bases remaining between them. CDR1 LNHNV and CDR2 YYDKDF come from the germline V gene (reference sequence). There are 15 residues in the CDR3.

The CDR3 loop reads CASSPGTNNQPQHF. The DNA for the CDR3 is TGTGCCAGCTCGCCTGGGACAAATAATCAGCCCCAGCATTTT. The chain couples TRBV18 to TRBJ1-5; perhaps TRBD1 as D (6 bases). The CDR3 has 14 amino acids. Germline CDR1 reads KGHSH; CDR2 reads LQKENI. V was cut by 6 bases and J by 4 bases, with 13 bases left in between.

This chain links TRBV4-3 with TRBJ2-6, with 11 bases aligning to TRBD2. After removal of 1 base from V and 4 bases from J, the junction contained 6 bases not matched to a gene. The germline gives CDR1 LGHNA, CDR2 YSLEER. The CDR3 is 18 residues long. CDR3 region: CASSQGSSGGVGANVLTF. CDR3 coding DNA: TGCGCCAGCAGCCAAGGTAGTAGCGGGGGGGTCGGGGCCAACGTCCTGACTTTC.

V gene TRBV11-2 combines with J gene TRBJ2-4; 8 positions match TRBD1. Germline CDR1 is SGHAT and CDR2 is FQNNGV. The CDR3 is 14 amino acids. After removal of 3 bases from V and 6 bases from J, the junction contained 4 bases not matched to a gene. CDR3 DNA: TGTGCCAGCAGCTTCGGGGGACAGGCAAACATTCAGTACTTC. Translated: CASSFGGQANIQYF.

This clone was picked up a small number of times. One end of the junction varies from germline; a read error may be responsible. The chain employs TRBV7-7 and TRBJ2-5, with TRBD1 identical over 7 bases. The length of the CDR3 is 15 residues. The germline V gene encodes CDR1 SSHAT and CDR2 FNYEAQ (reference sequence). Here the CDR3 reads CASSRDSQMGETQYF. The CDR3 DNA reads TGTGCTAGCAGCCGGGACAGCCAAATGGGGGAGACCCAGTACTTC.

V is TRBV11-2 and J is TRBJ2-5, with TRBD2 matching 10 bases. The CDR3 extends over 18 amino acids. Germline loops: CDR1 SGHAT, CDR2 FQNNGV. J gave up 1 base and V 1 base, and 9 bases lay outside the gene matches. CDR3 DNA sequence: TGTGCCAGCAGCTTAGGTTCCCTGACTAGCGGGCTCCAAGAGACCCAGTACTTC. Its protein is CASSLGSLTSGLQETQYF.

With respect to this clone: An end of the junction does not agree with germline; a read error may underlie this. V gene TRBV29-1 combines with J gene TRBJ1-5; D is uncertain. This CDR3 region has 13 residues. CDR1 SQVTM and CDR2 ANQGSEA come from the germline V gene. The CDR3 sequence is CSVQDISGQPQHF. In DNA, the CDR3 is TGCAGCGTTCAAGACATTTCGGGCCAGCCCCAGCATTTT.

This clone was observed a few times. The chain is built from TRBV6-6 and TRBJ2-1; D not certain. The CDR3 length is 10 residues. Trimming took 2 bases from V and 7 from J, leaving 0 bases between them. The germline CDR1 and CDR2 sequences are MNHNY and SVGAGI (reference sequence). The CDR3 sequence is CASSYNEQFF. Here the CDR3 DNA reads TGTGCCAGCAGTTACAATGAGCAGTTCTTC.

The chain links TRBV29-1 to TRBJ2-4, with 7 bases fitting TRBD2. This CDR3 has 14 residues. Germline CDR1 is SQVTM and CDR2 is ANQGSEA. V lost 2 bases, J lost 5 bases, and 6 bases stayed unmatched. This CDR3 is CSVELGEGQNIQYF. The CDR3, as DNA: TGCAGCGTTGAATTGGGGGAGGGCCAAAACATTCAGTACTTC.